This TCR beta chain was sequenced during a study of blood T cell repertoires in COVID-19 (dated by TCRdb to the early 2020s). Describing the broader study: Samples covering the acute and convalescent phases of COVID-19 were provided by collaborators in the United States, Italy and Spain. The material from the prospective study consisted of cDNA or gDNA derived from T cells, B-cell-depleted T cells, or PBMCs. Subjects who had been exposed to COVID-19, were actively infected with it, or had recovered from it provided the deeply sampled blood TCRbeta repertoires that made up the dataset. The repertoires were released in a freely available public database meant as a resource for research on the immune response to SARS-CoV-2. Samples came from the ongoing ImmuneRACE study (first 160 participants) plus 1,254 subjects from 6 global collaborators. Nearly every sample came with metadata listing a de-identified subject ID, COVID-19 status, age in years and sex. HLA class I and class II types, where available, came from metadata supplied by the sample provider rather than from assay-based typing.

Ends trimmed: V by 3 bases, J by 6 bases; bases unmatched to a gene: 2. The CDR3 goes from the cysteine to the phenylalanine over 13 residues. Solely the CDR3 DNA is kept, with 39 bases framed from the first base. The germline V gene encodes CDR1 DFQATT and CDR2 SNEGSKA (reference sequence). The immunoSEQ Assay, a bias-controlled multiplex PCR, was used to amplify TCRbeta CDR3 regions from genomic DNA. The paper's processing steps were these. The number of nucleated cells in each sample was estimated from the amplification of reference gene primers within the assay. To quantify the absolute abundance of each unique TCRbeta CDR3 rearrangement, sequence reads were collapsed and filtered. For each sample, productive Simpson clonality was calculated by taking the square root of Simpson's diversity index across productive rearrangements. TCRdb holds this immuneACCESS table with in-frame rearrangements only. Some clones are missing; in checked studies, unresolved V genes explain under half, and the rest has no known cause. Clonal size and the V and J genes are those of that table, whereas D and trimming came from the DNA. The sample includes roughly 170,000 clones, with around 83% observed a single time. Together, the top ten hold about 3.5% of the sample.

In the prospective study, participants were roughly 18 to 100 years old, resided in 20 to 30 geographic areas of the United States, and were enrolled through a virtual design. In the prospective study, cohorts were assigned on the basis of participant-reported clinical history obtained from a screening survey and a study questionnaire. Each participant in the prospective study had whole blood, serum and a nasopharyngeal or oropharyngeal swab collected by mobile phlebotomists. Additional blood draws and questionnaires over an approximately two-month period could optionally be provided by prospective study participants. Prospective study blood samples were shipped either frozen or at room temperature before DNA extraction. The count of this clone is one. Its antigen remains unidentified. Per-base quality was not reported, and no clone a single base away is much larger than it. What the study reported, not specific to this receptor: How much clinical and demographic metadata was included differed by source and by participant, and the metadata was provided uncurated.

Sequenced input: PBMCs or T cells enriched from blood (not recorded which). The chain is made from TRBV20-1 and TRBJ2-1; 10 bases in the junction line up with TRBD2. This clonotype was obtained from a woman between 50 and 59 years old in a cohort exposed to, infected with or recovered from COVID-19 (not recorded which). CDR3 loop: CSASLAGANEQFF. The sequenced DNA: TGCAGTGCTAGTCTAGCGGGAGCCAATGAGCAGTTCTTC.